This T cell receptor beta chain originates from a study of monozygotic twins with cystic fibrosis. Study-level background: Library input was three micrograms of fragmented DNA, with about 15 PCR cycles.

Worth noting for this clone: Its matching antigen is unknown.

Assay used: immunoSEQ multiplex PCR; TCRdb lists only in-frame clones, some missing. Among roughly 24,000 clones, approximately 97% were seen once, and the ten largest hold 0.12% to 0.15%. Trimming took off 6 bases at V and 2 bases at J, with 11 bases between the two ends. The germline CDR1 and CDR2 sequences are MNHNY and SVGAGI (reference sequence). The CDR3 covers 14 residues. Overall study results and limits: In 13 of 16 pairs, V gene usage was closest to the co-twin's. Unrelated CF individuals shared fewer identical clonotypes than monozygotic CF twins. In this small cohort, shared CDR3 numbers showed no association with age, concordance or disease severity.

The chain employs TRBV6-6 and TRBJ1-3; the D gene is possibly TRBD1 (5 bases). This sequence was found in a girl aged 10-17 years with cystic fibrosis. The source material was blood. The CDR3 sequence: CASRPTGPGNTIYF. The CDR3 DNA reads as TGTGCCAGCAGACCCACGGGACCTGGAAACACCATATATTTT.